The clone carrying this T cell receptor beta chain appeared many times. Its cognate antigen is unknown. These data belong to a study of CD8 T cells in ankylosing spondylitis. The germline V gene has CDR1 SGHKS and CDR2 YYEKEE (reference sequence). V lost 4 bases, J lost 10 bases, and 18 bases lay in between. The CDR3 runs 14 residues. Study-wide results and limits: As for the disease-linked clones, they showed a CD8+ phenotype and occurred at relatively low frequencies in peripheral blood. There was a TCR beta motif, made of eight highly homologous variants, that appeared characteristic of ankylosing spondylitis blood.

TCRdb used MiXCR to reprocess the 5' RACE reads, holding one entry per CDR3 protein. The table has tens of thousands of distinct CDR3 sequences, about 6.3% seen once. This clonotype was obtained from a male donor with ankylosing spondylitis or in good health (not recorded which). The source material was blood, either unsorted or a sorted T cell fraction (not recorded which). The V call is TRBV5-5, the J call TRBJ2-1, with a possible D match to TRBD2 (6 bases). CDR3 amino acids: CASSAAGGAAEQFF. The CDR3 coding sequence is TGTGCCAGCAGCGCAGCGGGTGGGGCGGCCGAGCAGTTCTTC.